This T cell receptor beta chain was obtained from a study of early T cells in non-severe SARS-CoV-2 infection. Each single cDNA molecule received a unique molecular identifier. TCRdb reprocessed the 5' RACE reads via MiXCR and lists one record per CDR3 protein. Here the sample spans approximately 79,000 distinct CDR3 sequences, 9.5% to 15% being singletons. On this clonotype itself: Its antigen is currently unknown.

V lost 4 bases to trimming and J lost 6 bases; unmatched junction nucleotides: 4. This CDR3 is built from 14 residues. Looked up from germline, CDR1 is ENHRY and CDR2 is SYGVKD. Study results and caveats: There was a bias toward anti-spike CD8 responses in VDJdb matching, which missed private and CD4 specificities.

Specimen: whole blood. The receptor was isolated from an adult who was a healthcare worker with PCR-confirmed SARS-CoV-2 infection or an uninfected control (not recorded which). The chain combines TRBV10-3 with TRBJ1-4, with 8 bases that match TRBD1. The CDR3, as DNA: TGTGCCATCAGTGCAGGGGGCCAGTATGAAAAACTGTTTTTT. Protein: CAISAGGQYEKLFF.